This is a list of T cell receptor beta chains from one sample in a study of blood T cell dynamics during melanoma immunotherapy. Only in-frame clones appear in the TCRdb table, and some are missing; sequencing was by immunoSEQ multiplex PCR. The sample consists of some 20,000 clones, approximately 89% of them appearing once. This material consisted of blood, taken from a patient treated with checkpoint blockade. Receptors were obtained from a human donor with melanoma. The CDR3 runs from the conserved cysteine through the conserved F or W. The order of the fields is J gene, clone size, V gene, D gene, CDR3 protein, CDR3 DNA. The D gene is left open where the match is weak. The size entry is marked missing in some rows and otherwise reads once, few, many or a size class.

TRBJ1-2	-	TRBV19	-	CASSIPGFYGYTF	TGTGCCAGTAGTATCCCGGGGTTCTATGGCTACACCTTC
TRBJ2-2	-	TRBV5-1	-	CASSTIQKANTGELFF	TGCGCCAGCAGCACTATCCAGAAAGCTAACACCGGGGAGCTGTTTTTT
TRBJ2-2	-	TRBV2	TRBD2	CASSVRLAGAITGELFF	TGTGCCAGCAGTGTGCGACTAGCGGGGGCGATCACCGGGGAGCTGTTTTTT
TRBJ2-6	few	TRBV5-1	-	CASSETGLRANVLTF	TGCGCCAGCTCTGAAACAGGGTTGAGGGCCAACGTCCTGACTTTC
TRBJ1-1	-	TRBV27	TRBD1	CASSFRTGGAVDTEAFF	TGTGCCAGCAGCTTTCGGACAGGGGGCGCGGTAGACACTGAAGCTTTCTTT
TRBJ1-6	-	TRBV2	TRBD1	CASLEGDSYNSPLHF	TGTGCCAGCCTAGAGGGGGACAGCTATAATTCACCCCTCCACTTT
TRBJ2-2	-	TRBV7-8	-	CASSSDGRRTGELFF	TGTGCCAGCAGCTCAGACGGACGGCGGACCGGGGAGCTGTTTTTT
TRBJ2-7	-	TRBV6-1	TRBD2	CASSETSGGYEQYF	TGTGCCAGCAGTGAAACTAGCGGGGGCTACGAGCAGTACTTC
TRBJ2-1	once	TRBV19	TRBD1	CASSPRTGQGRAYNEQFF	TGTGCCAGTAGTCCCCGAACCGGACAGGGTAGGGCCTACAATGAGCAGTTCTTC
TRBJ2-6	-	TRBV18	-	CASSGTGWSGANVLTF	TGTGCCAGCTCTGGCACAGGGTGGAGTGGGGCCAACGTCCTGACTTTC
TRBJ2-7	-	TRBV15	-	CATSRLGQPRDEQYF	TGTGCCACCAGCCGTCTAGGACAACCCCGTGACGAGCAGTACTTC
TRBJ1-2	-	TRBV7-2	-	CASSLSPGIHGYTF	TGTGCCAGCAGCTTAAGTCCGGGCATACATGGCTACACCTTC
TRBJ2-3	once	TRBV29-1	TRBD2	CSVLPGGRTDTQYF	TGCAGCGTCCTTCCGGGGGGGCGCACAGATACGCAGTATTTT
TRBJ1-5	-	TRBV5-4	-	CASSLDPVKPQHF	TGTGCCAGCAGCTTGGATCCGGTGAAGCCCCAGCATTTT
TRBJ2-3	-	TRBV4-1	-	CASSHNTRFPSQRDTQYF	TGCGCCAGCAGCCATAATACCCGATTTCCTTCTCAAAGGGATACGCAGTATTTT
TRBJ1-2	once	TRBV7-9	-	CASSLEAPNYGYTF	TGTGCCAGCAGCTTAGAAGCTCCTAACTATGGCTACACCTTC
TRBJ1-2	-	TRBV18	-	CASSPKGISPSNYGYTF	TGTGCCAGCTCACCGAAGGGTATAAGCCCATCTAACTATGGCTACACCTTC
TRBJ1-4	once	TRBV30	TRBD1	CAWSSRDRGLGTNEKLFF	TGTGCCTGGAGTTCGAGGGACAGGGGCCTCGGCACTAATGAAAAACTGTTTTTT
TRBJ1-1	-	TRBV14	TRBD1	CASSLRTGSRTEAFF	TGTGCCAGCAGCCTACGGACAGGGTCGAGGACTGAAGCTTTCTTT
TRBJ2-1	-	TRBV28	-	CASNPWGLANNEQFF	TGTGCCAGCAACCCTTGGGGCCTAGCCAACAATGAGCAGTTCTTC
TRBJ1-1	-	TRBV18	TRBD1	CASSPGQGGSNTEAFF	TGTGCCAGCTCACCTGGACAGGGAGGATCGAACACTGAAGCTTTCTTT
TRBJ2-3	-	TRBV2	TRBD2	CASSDLYAGDGDTQYF	TGTGCCAGCAGTGATCTGTATGCGGGAGATGGAGATACGCAGTATTTT
TRBJ2-7	-	TRBV21-1	-	CASTPRDGGYEQYF	TGTGCCAGCACTCCCCGGGACGGAGGCTACGAGCAGTACTTC
TRBJ1-2	-	TRBV9	-	CASSASGDYGYTF	TGTGCCAGCAGCGCCTCGGGGGACTATGGCTACACCTTC
TRBJ2-7	once	TRBV5-6	-	CASSPVGYEQYF	TGTGCCAGCAGCCCGGTAGGATACGAGCAGTACTTC
TRBJ2-3	-	TRBV7-9	-	CASSPRRGGIDTQYF	TGTGCCAGCTCCCCCCGGAGGGGGGGTATAGATACGCAGTATTTT
TRBJ2-7	-	TRBV2	-	CASIGLLPKDEQYF	TGTGCCAGCATAGGTCTACTTCCCAAGGACGAGCAGTACTTC
TRBJ1-1	-	TRBV5-1	TRBD1	CASSLSRGYTEAFF	TGCGCCAGCAGCTTGTCCAGGGGGTACACTGAAGCTTTCTTT
TRBJ2-3	-	TRBV2	-	CASSEDRLHTQYF	TGTGCCAGCAGTGAAGATCGACTCCATACGCAGTATTTT
TRBJ2-1	-	TRBV19	-	CASSYQGVSDEQFF	TGTGCCAGTAGTTACCAGGGAGTGTCCGATGAGCAGTTCTTC
TRBJ1-2	-	TRBV4-1	-	CASSHGGPGRPNYGYTF	TGCGCCAGCAGCCACGGGGGACCTGGCCGGCCAAACTATGGCTACACCTTC
TRBJ1-2	-	TRBV6-5	-	CASTPHGASGYTF	TGTGCCAGCACCCCCCACGGGGCGAGTGGCTACACCTTC
TRBJ1-1	-	TRBV7-9	TRBD1	CASSLGDRKGAFF	TGTGCCAGCAGCCTAGGGGACAGGAAAGGAGCTTTCTTT
TRBJ2-3	-	TRBV19	-	CASSTSPAADTQYF	TGTGCCAGTAGTACCAGTCCCGCGGCAGATACGCAGTATTTT
TRBJ2-3	-	TRBV2	TRBD2	CASSDRKTSGSTDTQYF	TGTGCCAGCAGTGATCGCAAGACTAGCGGGAGCACAGATACGCAGTATTTT
TRBJ2-2	-	TRBV6-1	-	CASSEGPNRELFF	TGTGCCAGCAGTGAAGGGCCCAACCGGGAGCTGTTTTTT
TRBJ2-5	-	TRBV18	TRBD1	CASSPRLGQGVQETQYF	TGTGCCAGCTCACCGCGCCTGGGACAGGGGGTACAAGAGACCCAGTACTTC
TRBJ1-5	-	TRBV27	TRBD1	CASSRDRVGGNQPQHF	TGTGCCAGCAGTCGAGACAGGGTTGGCGGCAATCAGCCCCAGCATTTT
TRBJ2-2	once	TRBV6-4	TRBD2	CASSPGLAGGPDTGELFF	TGTGCCAGCAGTCCGGGACTAGCGGGGGGGCCGGACACCGGGGAGCTGTTTTTT
TRBJ1-2	-	TRBV6-6	TRBD1	CASSLLGGDGYTF	TGTGCCAGCAGCCTCCTAGGGGGCGATGGCTACACCTTC
TRBJ1-6	-	TRBV6-1	-	CASRGPPKLGSPLHF	TGTGCCAGCAGGGGGCCCCCCAAGCTCGGTTCACCCCTCCACTTT
TRBJ1-2	-	TRBV9	-	CASSVGRSYGYTF	TGTGCCAGCAGCGTAGGGCGGAGCTATGGCTACACCTTC
TRBJ2-6	-	TRBV19	-	CASSIATTGANVLTF	TGTGCCAGTAGTATCGCTACGACTGGGGCCAACGTCCTGACTTTC
TRBJ1-5	-	TRBV2	-	CASSEGDSNQPQHF	TGTGCCAGCAGTGAAGGAGATAGCAATCAGCCCCAGCATTTT
TRBJ1-1	-	TRBV30	-	CAWRVRGPDTEAFF	TGTGCCTGGAGAGTCAGGGGCCCGGACACTGAAGCTTTCTTT
TRBJ2-7	-	TRBV30	-	CAWNRISSYEQYF	TGTGCCTGGAACAGGATCAGCTCCTACGAGCAGTACTTC
TRBJ1-5	-	TRBV2	-	CATQNRVNQPQHF	TGTGCCACCCAAAATAGGGTAAATCAGCCCCAGCATTTT
TRBJ2-3	-	TRBV5-1	-	CASSLADSYTQYF	TGCGCCAGCAGCTTGGCCGACAGCTATACGCAGTATTTT
TRBJ1-2	-	TRBV7-8	TRBD1	CASSFDRVYGYTF	TGTGCCAGCAGCTTTGACAGGGTCTATGGCTACACCTTC
TRBJ2-3	-	TRBV5-1	-	CASSKDIPDTQYF	TGCGCCAGCAGCAAGGACATCCCAGATACGCAGTATTTT